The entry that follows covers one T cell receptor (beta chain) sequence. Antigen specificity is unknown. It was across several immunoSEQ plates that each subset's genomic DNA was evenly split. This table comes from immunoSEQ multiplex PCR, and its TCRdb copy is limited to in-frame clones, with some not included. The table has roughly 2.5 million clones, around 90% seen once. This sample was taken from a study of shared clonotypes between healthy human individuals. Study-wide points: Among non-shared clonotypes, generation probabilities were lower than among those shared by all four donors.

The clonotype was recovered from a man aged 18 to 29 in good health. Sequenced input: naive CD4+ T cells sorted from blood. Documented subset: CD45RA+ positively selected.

The CDR3 DNA follows: TGCGCCAGCAGCCTCCGTGGGGCGGGACAAGAGACCCAGTACTTC. It translates to CASSLRGAGQETQYF. The chain combines TRBV4-1 with TRBJ2-5, with TRBD2 as a possible D gene (6 bases). Germline V CDR1 and CDR2: MGHRA, YSYEKL. The CDR3 is made up of 15 amino acids. Trimming pared 4 bases from V and 2 bases from J, leaving 14 bases between.